This T cell receptor (beta chain) was sequenced for a study of shared clonotypes between healthy human individuals. Naive CD8 cells were CD45RO-negative, positively selected for CCR7, excluding terminally differentiated effector memory CD45RA+ cells. Looked up from germline, CDR1 is SGHRS and CDR2 is YFSETQ. The CDR3 runs to 15 residues. V shed 3 bases and J 4 bases; nucleotides not matched to a gene: 6. The assay was run at deep level. TCRdb's copy holds only in-frame clones and misses some; the assay was immunoSEQ multiplex PCR. Among about 2.1 million clones listed, over 85% were seen once. This clone appeared a single time.

The chain carries TRBV5-1 and TRBJ2-1, with 8 nucleotides matching TRBD2. The receptor comes from a man aged 18-30 years in good health. Some clones in this sample may be carry-over from other donors' samples. Sample: naive CD8+ T cells from PBMCs. CDR3 bases: TGCGCCAGCAGCTATAGCGGGACATCATACAATGAGCAGTTCTTC. It translates to CASSYSGTSYNEQFF.